The clone carrying this T cell receptor beta chain was counted a few times. Its antigen is unidentified. This entry comes from a study of radiation and T cells in renal cell carcinoma. This table comes from immunoSEQ multiplex PCR, and its TCRdb copy is limited to in-frame clones, with some not included. The sample includes 30,000 to 40,000 clones, roughly 80% of them seen just once. Time point specified: blood 4 weeks post-SBRT, at nephrectomy. The treatment denotes: 15 Gy SBRT to primary tumor, nephrectomy 4 weeks later. Nephrectomy followed 15 Gy stereotactic body radiation by 4 weeks. CDR3 length: 15 amino acids. V trimming: 8 bases; J trimming: 2 bases; junction bases outside the gene matches: 7. The germline V gene encodes CDR1 KGHSH and CDR2 LQKENI. The study, taken as a whole, reports: Pretreatment tumor biopsies were lacking, so baseline clonotypes are unknown.

This rearrangement joins TRBV18 to TRBJ2-3; 10 bases fit TRBD2. Material: blood, obtained from a patient whose treatment included radiotherapy and nephrectomy. The TCR was taken from a man aged 55 to 70 with renal cell carcinoma. CDR3 sequence: CASAEAGGDTDTQYF. As DNA, the CDR3 is TGTGCCAGCGCGGAAGCGGGAGGGGACACAGATACGCAGTATTTT. The complete variable domain, with remaining parts taken from reference TRBV18 and TRBJ2-3, reads NAGVMQNPRHLVRRRGQEARLRCSPMKGHSHVYWYRQLPEEGLKFMVYLQKENIIDESGMPKERFSAEFPKEGPSILRIQQVVRGDSAAYFCASAEAGGDTDTQYFGPGTRLTVL.